The entry that follows covers one T cell receptor beta chain sequence. This clone was found once. Its target antigen remains unknown. One base away there is no much larger clone; base qualities are not given. This entry belongs to a study of T cell changes during pregnancy in multiple sclerosis (dated by TCRdb to the late 2010s). At the level of the whole study: Changes in the T cell repertoire over the course of pregnancy were examined in this study in women with multiple sclerosis.

Library preparation was by the immunoSEQ multiplex PCR assay. In TCRdb, the immuneACCESS table is reduced to in-frame sequences with V and J assigned. These tables do not hold every clone; where another copy was compared, an unresolved V gene accounts for under half, and the others remain unexplained. Across this sample there are about 85,000 clones, with approximately 89% seen only once. The ten largest clones represent approximately 2.5% of the sample. The CDR3 contains 16 residues, cysteine and phenylalanine counted. Only the CDR3 part of the read is kept: 48 bases, read in frame from the first base. The V end gives up 5 bases and the J end 5 bases, leaving 4 bases in the junction not matched to a gene. In the germline V gene, CDR1 corresponds to SGHVS and CDR2 to FQNEAQ.

This receptor was identified in a female donor with multiple sclerosis, enrolled in a pregnancy study. The chain is made from TRBV7-8 and TRBJ2-2; 14 bases in between match TRBD2. The specimen was peripheral blood, collected in the first trimester of pregnancy. The DNA is TGTGCCAGCAGCATGGGACTAGCGGGGGTAACCGGGGAGCTGTTTTTT. Its translation reads: CASSMGLAGVTGELFF.